This T cell receptor beta chain was sequenced for a study of CD8 T cells in ankylosing spondylitis. The CDR3 totals 16 residues. J was trimmed by 3 bases and V by 6 bases; bases with no gene match: 9. The germline gives CDR1 MNHNS, CDR2 SASEGT. Via MiXCR, TCRdb re-called the 5' RACE reads, giving one row per CDR3 protein. The sample records under 300,000 distinct CDR3 sequences, about 10% being singletons. The sequence derives from a male donor with ankylosing spondylitis or in good health (not recorded which). The sample consisted of blood, either unsorted or a sorted T cell fraction (not recorded which). J is TRBJ2-3 and V is TRBV6-1; TRBD2 matches 10 bases. CDR3 DNA: TGTGCCAGCAGCTTTGAAATAGCGGGAGGAACAGATACGCAGTATTTT. Encoded protein: CASSFEIAGGTDTQYF.